These T cell receptor beta chains were read from a single sample in a study of preoperative IRX-2 immunotherapy in early breast cancer. Clones were read by immunoSEQ multiplex PCR, and TCRdb kept only the in-frame ones, dropping some. Found here are around 60,000 clones, approximately 95% of them singletons; the top ten hold around 1.7%. The material was obtained from a patient treated with IRX-2 immunotherapy. The source is a human donor with breast cancer. Each CDR3 is given with its conserved first and last residue. Fields, in order: D gene, clone size, J gene, V gene, CDR3 protein, CDR3 DNA. A D gene is named only where the DNA matches it firmly. Expanded clones are given a class, and other clones once, few, many or no size at all.

NA	NA	TRBJ2-5	TRBV2	CASSFPGETQYF	TGTGCCAGCAGTTTTCCTGGAGAGACCCAGTACTTC
NA	NA	TRBJ1-5	TRBV14	CASSQDRGYSNQPQHF	TGTGCCAGCAGCCAAGACAGGGGCTATAGCAATCAGCCCCAGCATTTT
NA	NA	TRBJ1-4	TRBV5-1	CASRGATNEKLFF	TGCGCCAGCAGGGGAGCAACTAATGAAAAACTGTTTTTT
NA	NA	TRBJ2-2	TRBV6-5	CASSSAGGSGELFF	TGTGCCAGCAGTTCCGCCGGGGGATCCGGGGAGCTGTTTTTT
NA	NA	TRBJ1-5	TRBV5-1	CASSFSGGNQPQHF	TGCGCCAGCAGCTTTTCAGGTGGCAATCAGCCCCAGCATTTT
NA	NA	TRBJ2-5	TRBV6-5	CASSSVETQYF	TGTGCCAGCAGTTCCGTGGAGACCCAGTACTTC
TRBD2	NA	TRBJ2-2	TRBV2	CASSHGVGGGLGGELFF	TGTGCCAGCAGCCATGGGGTCGGGGGGGGCCTCGGCGGGGAGCTGTTTTTT
NA	NA	TRBJ2-7	TRBV10-3	CAISGVWQGSWYEQYF	TGTGCCATCAGTGGGGTTTGGCAGGGGTCGTGGTACGAGCAGTACTTC
NA	NA	TRBJ1-3	TRBV11-2	CASSPGDPRSGNTIYF	TGTGCCAGCAGCCCAGGGGACCCTAGGTCCGGAAACACCATATATTTT
NA	NA	TRBJ2-7	TRBV6-4	CASYSPGQYF	TGTGCCAGCTATTCCCCGGGGCAGTACTTC
TRBD1	NA	TRBJ1-2	TRBV7-2	CASSPRDSVNYGYTF	TGTGCCAGCAGCCCTCGGGACAGCGTTAACTATGGCTACACCTTC
TRBD2	NA	TRBJ2-7	TRBV5-1	CASSLESGSGVSSYEQYF	TGCGCCAGCAGCTTGGAATCGGGTAGCGGGGTATCCTCCTACGAGCAGTACTTC
TRBD2	NA	TRBJ2-1	TRBV4-3	CASSELSGGYNEQFF	TGCGCCAGCAGCGAACTTAGCGGGGGTTACAATGAGCAGTTCTTC
NA	NA	TRBJ1-4	TRBV18	CASSPRGGVRKLFF	TGTGCCAGCTCACCCCGTGGGGGGGTGCGGAAACTGTTTTTT
NA	NA	TRBJ2-5	TRBV5-1	CASSTRQARGETQYF	TGCGCCAGCAGCACCCGACAGGCAAGGGGTGAGACCCAGTACTTC
TRBD2	NA	TRBJ2-3	TRBV5-6	CASSMSGGADTQYF	TGTGCCAGCAGTATGAGCGGGGGGGCAGATACGCAGTATTTT
TRBD2	NA	TRBJ2-7	TRBV19	CASSTGLFVEQYF	TGTGCCAGTAGTACGGGACTATTTGTCGAGCAGTACTTC
NA	NA	TRBJ2-2	TRBV7-7	CAGGRRLRPGELFF	TGTGCGGGTGGGCGTAGGTTAAGGCCCGGGGAGCTGTTTTTT
NA	once	TRBJ2-7	TRBV6-1	CASISGLPYEQYF	TGTGCCAGCATCTCGGGACTCCCCTACGAGCAGTACTTC
NA	few	TRBJ1-1	TRBV20-1	CGGPMNTEAFF	TGCGGAGGACCGATGAACACTGAAGCTTTCTTT
NA	NA	TRBJ2-7	TRBV19	CASSSGTEPYEQYF	TGTGCCAGTAGTTCCGGGACCGAGCCCTACGAGCAGTACTTC
TRBD1	NA	TRBJ2-1	TRBV6-5	CASRTGTVYNEQFF	TGTGCCAGCAGAACCGGGACAGTCTACAATGAGCAGTTCTTC
TRBD2	NA	TRBJ2-1	TRBV27	CASSRLAGSSNEQFF	TGTGCCAGCAGCCGACTAGCGGGTTCTTCCAATGAGCAGTTCTTC
NA	NA	TRBJ2-2	TRBV18	CASSPPEGIGELFF	TGTGCCAGCTCACCACCGGAGGGAATCGGGGAGCTGTTTTTT
NA	NA	TRBJ1-1	TRBV28	CASSENRYMNTEAFF	TGTGCCAGCAGTGAAAACAGGTATATGAACACTGAAGCTTTCTTT
TRBD1	NA	TRBJ2-5	TRBV12-5	CASGLVQGALETQYF	TGTGCTAGTGGTTTGGTACAGGGGGCTTTAGAGACCCAGTACTTC
NA	NA	TRBJ2-2	TRBV7-3	CASSPGRTPGELFF	TGTGCCAGCAGCCCGGGACGGACCCCCGGGGAGCTGTTTTTT
NA	once	TRBJ2-1	TRBV5-1	CASSLGGSSYNEQFF	TGCGCCAGCAGCTTGGGGGGGAGCTCCTACAATGAGCAGTTCTTC
NA	NA	TRBJ2-5	TRBV30	CAWTNVGGPQTQYF	TGTGCCTGGACCAATGTAGGGGGGCCTCAGACCCAGTACTTC
NA	NA	TRBJ1-2	TRBV15	CATSRVGPYGYTF	TGTGCCACCAGCAGAGTGGGGCCTTATGGCTACACCTTC
NA	NA	TRBJ2-1	TRBV12-1	CASSFPGGNEQFF	TGTGCCAGCAGCTTTCCTGGGGGCAATGAGCAGTTCTTC